The 6 T cell receptor beta chains reported below all come from one sample, sequenced in a study of blood T cell repertoires in COVID-19. Repertoires were generated with immunoSEQ multiplex PCR, while TCRdb's copy carries only in-frame clones and drops some. The sample consists of about 54,000 clones, 75% to 85% of them appearing once. Sequenced: peripheral blood. The receptors were sampled from an older woman with acute or convalescent COVID-19.

This chain uses TRBV7-8 with TRBJ2-1; tentative D call: TRBD2 (5 bases). The CDR3 has 16 residues. The V gene's germline CDR1 is SGHVS and CDR2 FQNEAQ. With 5 bases removed from V and 3 bases from J, the gap between germline ends came to 17 bases. The CDR3 sequence: CASSHLGLLLYNEQFF. CDR3 in DNA: TGTGCCAGCAGCCACCTCGGACTCCTCCTCTACAATGAGCAGTTCTTC. The variable domain in full, with the rest retrieved from reference TRBV7-8 and TRBJ2-1, is GAGVSQSPRYKVAKRGQDVALRCDPISGHVSLFWYQQALGQGPEFLTYFQNEAQLDKSGLPSDRFFAERPEGSVSTLKIQRTQQEDSAVYLCASSHLGLLLYNEQFFGPGTRLTVL.

The chain has TRBV15 and TRBJ2-7; perhaps TRBD2 as D (5 bases). Trimming pared 0 bases from V and 2 bases from J, leaving 11 bases between. There are 15 residues in the CDR3. The germline CDR1 and CDR2 sequences are LNHNV and YYDKDF (reference sequence). For the CDR3, the DNA is TGTGCCACCAGCAGAGACGACTCGGGGACCTACGAGCAGTACTTC. Amino acids: CATSRDDSGTYEQYF.

The CDR3 protein is CSAGGGEQFF. CDR3 DNA sequence: TGCAGCGCTGGGGGGGGCGAGCAGTTCTTC. The rearrangement joins TRBV29-1 to TRBJ2-1; a possible D gene is TRBD2 (7 bases). CDR1 and CDR2 from the germline V gene are SQVTM and ANQGSEA. V lost 7 bases, J lost 10 bases, and 11 bases lay in between. The CDR3 is 10 residues long.

This clone came up once. The rearrangement joins TRBV4-1 to TRBJ1-1; TRBD1 agrees at 8 bases. The CDR3 extends over 15 amino acids. V was clipped by 1 base and J by 7 bases; unmatched bases: 8. Germline lookup yields CDR1 MGHRA and CDR2 YSYEKL. The CDR3 spells CASSQVARGQGEAFF. Written as DNA, the CDR3 is TGCGCCAGCAGCCAAGTTGCCAGGGGGCAAGGTGAAGCTTTCTTT.

In nucleotides, the CDR3 is TGTGCCAGCAGCGTAGAAGAGACTAGCGGTTTCACCGGGGAGCTGTTTTTT. Amino acids: CASSVEETSGFTGELFF. The chain has TRBV9 and TRBJ2-2, with 9 bases lining up with TRBD2. The CDR3 length is 17 residues. V gave up 0 bases and J gave up 4 bases; unmatched junction bases: 7. The germline V gene has CDR1 SGDLS and CDR2 YYNGEE.

The J gene is TRBJ2-3, the V gene TRBV9; 8 bases agree with TRBD2. Germline CDR1 SGDLS, CDR2 YYNGEE. V gave up 2 bases and J gave up 5 bases; unmatched junction bases: 7. CDR3 length: 15 residues. The CDR3 sequence is CASSVGTSLVDTQYF. As DNA, the CDR3 is TGTGCCAGCAGCGTGGGGACTAGTTTGGTAGATACGCAGTATTTT.